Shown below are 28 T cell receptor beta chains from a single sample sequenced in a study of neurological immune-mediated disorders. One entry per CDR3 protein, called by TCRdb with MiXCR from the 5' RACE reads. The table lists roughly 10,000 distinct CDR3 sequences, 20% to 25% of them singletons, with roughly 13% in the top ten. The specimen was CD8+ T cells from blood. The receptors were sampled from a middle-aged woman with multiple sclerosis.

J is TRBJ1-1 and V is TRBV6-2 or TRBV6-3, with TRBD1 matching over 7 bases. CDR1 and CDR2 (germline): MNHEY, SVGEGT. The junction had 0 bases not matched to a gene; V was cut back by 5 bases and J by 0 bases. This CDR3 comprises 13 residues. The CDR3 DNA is TGTGCCAGCAGTGACAGGGTGAACACTGAAGCTTTCTTT. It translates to CASSDRVNTEAFF.

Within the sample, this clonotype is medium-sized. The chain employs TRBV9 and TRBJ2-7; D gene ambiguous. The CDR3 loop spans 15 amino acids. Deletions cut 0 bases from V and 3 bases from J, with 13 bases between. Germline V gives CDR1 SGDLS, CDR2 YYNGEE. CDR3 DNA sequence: TGTGCCAGCAGCGTAGGTCAAAGTAAGTACTACGAGCAGTACTTC. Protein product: CASSVGQSKYYEQYF.

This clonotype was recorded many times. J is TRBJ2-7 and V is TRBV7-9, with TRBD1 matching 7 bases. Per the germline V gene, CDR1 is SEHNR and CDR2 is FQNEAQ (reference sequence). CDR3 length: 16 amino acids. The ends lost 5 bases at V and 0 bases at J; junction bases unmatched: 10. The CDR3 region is CASSDPGGPLSYEQYF. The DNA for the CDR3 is TGTGCCAGCAGCGATCCAGGGGGTCCCCTCTCCTACGAGCAGTACTTC. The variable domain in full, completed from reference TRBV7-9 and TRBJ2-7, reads DTGVSQNPRHKITKRGQNVTFRCDPISEHNRLYWYRQTLGQGPEFLTYFQNEAQLEKSRLLSDRFSAERPKGSFSTLEIQRTEQGDSAMYLCASSDPGGPLSYEQYFGPGTRLTVT.

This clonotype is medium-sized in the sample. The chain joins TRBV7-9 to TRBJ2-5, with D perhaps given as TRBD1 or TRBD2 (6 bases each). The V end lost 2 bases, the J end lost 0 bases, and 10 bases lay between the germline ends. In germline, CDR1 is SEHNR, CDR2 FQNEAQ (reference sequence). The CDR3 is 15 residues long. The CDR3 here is CASSLRGTYQETQYF. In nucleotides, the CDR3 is TGTGCCAGCAGCTTAAGGGGGACTTACCAAGAGACCCAGTACTTC.

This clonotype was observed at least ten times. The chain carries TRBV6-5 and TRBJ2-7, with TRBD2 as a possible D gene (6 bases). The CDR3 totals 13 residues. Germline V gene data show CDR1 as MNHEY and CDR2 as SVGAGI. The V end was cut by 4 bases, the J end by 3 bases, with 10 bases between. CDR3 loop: CASSWDGSYEQYF. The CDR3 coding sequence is TGTGCCAGCAGTTGGGACGGGAGCTACGAGCAGTACTTC.

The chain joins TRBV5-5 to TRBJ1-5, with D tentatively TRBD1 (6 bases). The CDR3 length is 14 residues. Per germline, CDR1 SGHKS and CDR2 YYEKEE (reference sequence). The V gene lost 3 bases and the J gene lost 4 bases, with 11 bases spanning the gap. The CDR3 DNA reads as TGTGCCAGCAGCTCAGGGGAAAGGAATCAGCCCCAGCATTTT. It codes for CASSSGERNQPQHF.

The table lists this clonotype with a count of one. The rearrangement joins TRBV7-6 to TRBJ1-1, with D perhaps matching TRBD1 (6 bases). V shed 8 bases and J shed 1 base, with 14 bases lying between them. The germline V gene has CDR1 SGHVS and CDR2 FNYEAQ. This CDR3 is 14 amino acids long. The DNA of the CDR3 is TGTGCCAGCCCCAAACAACAGGGGAACACTGAAGCTTTCTTT. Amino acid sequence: CASPKQQGNTEAFF.

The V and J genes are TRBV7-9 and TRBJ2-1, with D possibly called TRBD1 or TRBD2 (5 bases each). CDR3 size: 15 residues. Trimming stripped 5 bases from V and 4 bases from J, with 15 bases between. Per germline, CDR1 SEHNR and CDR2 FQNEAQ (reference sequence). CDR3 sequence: CASSPPGRGYNEQFF. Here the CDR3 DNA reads TGTGCCAGCAGCCCTCCGGGACGGGGTTACAATGAGCAGTTCTTC.

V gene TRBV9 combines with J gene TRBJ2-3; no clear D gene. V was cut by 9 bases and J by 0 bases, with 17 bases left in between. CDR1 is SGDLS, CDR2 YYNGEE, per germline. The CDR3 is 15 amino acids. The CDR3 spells CATSPQGLSTDTQYF. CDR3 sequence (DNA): TGTGCCACCTCTCCCCAAGGTCTGAGCACAGATACGCAGTATTTT.

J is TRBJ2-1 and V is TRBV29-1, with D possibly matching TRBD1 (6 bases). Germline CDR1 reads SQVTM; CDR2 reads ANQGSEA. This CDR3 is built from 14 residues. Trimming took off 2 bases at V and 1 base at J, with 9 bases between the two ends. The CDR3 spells CSVELQGSYNEQFF. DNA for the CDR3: TGCAGCGTTGAACTCCAGGGGTCCTACAATGAGCAGTTCTTC.

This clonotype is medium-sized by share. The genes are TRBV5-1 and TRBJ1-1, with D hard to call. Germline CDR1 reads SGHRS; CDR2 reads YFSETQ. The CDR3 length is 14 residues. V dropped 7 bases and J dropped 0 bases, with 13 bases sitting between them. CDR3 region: CASSQFELNTEAFF. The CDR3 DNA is TGCGCCAGCTCCCAGTTCGAATTGAACACTGAAGCTTTCTTT.

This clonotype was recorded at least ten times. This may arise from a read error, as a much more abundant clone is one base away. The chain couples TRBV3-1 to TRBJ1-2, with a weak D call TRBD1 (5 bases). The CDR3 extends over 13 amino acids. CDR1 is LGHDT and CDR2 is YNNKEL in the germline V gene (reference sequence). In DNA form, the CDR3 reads TGTGCCAACAGCCAAGATCCTCAGGGTGGCTACACCTTC. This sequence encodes CANSQDPQGGYTF.

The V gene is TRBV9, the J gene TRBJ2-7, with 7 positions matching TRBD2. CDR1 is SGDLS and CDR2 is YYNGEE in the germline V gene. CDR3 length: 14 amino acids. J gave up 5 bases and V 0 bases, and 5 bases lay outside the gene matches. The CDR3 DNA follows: TGTGCCAGCAGCGTAGGGTCAGGGAGGGACGAGCAGTACTTC. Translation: CASSVGSGRDEQYF.

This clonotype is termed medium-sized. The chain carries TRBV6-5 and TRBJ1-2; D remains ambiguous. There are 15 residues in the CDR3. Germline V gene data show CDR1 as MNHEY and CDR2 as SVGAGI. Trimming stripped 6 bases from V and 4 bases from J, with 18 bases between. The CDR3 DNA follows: TGTGCCAGCAGCCCGGTTCCATTGGGATTCTATGGCTACACCTTC. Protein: CASSPVPLGFYGYTF.

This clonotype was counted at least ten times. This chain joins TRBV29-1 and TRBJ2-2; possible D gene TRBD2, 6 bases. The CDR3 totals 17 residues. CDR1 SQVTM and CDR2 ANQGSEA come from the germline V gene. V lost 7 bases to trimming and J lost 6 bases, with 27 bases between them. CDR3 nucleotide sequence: TGCAGCGCCGAAGGTCGGGGGAATCCCTCGGGGGCCGGGGAGCTGTTTTTT. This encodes CSAEGRGNPSGAGELFF.

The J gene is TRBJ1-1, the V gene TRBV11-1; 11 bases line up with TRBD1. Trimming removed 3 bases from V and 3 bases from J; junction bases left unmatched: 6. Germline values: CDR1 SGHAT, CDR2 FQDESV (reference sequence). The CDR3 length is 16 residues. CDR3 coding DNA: TGTGCCAGCAGCTTGAACCGGGACAGGGGGGACACTGAAGCTTTCTTT. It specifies CASSLNRDRGDTEAFF.

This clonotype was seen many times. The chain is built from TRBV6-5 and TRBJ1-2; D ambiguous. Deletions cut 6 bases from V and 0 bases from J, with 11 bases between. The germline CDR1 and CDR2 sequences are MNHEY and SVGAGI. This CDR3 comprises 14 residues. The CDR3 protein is CASSPDRTNYGYTF. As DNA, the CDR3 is TGTGCCAGCAGCCCGGATCGGACTAACTATGGCTACACCTTC.

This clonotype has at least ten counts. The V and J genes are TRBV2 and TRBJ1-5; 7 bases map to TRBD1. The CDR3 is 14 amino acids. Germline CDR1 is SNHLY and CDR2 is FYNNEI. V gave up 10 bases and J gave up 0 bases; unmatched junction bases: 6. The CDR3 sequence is CATRGGISNQPQHF. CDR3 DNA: TGTGCCACCCGAGGGGGCATTAGCAATCAGCCCCAGCATTTT.

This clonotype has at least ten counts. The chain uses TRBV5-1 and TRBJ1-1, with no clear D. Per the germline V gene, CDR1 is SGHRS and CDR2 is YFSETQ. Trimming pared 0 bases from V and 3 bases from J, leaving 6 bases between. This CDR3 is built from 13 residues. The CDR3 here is CASSLAGDTEAFF. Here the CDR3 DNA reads TGCGCCAGCAGCTTGGCAGGAGACACTGAAGCTTTCTTT.

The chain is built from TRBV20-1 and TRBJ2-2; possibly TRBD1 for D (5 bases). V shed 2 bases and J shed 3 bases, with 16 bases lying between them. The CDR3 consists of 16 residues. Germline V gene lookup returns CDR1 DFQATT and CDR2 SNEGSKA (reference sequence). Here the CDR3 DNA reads TGCAGTGCTAGACCATACCAGGGCCCGGACACCGGGGAGCTGTTTTTT. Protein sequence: CSARPYQGPDTGELFF.

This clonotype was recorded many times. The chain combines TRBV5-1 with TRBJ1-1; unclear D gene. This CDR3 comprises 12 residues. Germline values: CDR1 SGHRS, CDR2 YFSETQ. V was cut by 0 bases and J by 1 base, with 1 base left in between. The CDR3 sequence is CASSLANTEAFF. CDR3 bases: TGCGCCAGCAGCTTGGCGAACACTGAAGCTTTCTTT.

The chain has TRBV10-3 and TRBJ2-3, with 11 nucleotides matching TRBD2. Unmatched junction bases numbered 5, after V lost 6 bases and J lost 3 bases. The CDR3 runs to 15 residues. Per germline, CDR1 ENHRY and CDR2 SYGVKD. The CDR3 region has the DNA TGTGCCATCAGAGAGACTAGCGGGATAACAGATACGCAGTATTTT. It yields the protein CAIRETSGITDTQYF.

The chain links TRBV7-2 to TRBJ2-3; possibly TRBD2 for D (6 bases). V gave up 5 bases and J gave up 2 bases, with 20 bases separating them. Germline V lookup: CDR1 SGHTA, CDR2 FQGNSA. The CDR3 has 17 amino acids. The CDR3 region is CASSLPFGAGITDTQYF. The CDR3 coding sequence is TGTGCCAGCAGCCTGCCGTTTGGGGCGGGGATCACAGATACGCAGTATTTT.

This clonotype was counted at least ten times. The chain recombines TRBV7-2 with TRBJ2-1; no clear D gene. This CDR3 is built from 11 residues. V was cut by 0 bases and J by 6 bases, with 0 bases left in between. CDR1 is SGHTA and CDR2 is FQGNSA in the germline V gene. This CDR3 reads CASSLANEQFF. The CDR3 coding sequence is TGTGCCAGCAGCTTAGCCAATGAGCAGTTCTTC. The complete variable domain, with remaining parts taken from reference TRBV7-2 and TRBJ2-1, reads GAGVSQSPSNKVTEKGKDVELRCDPISGHTALYWYRQSLGQGLEFLIYFQGNSAPDKSGLPSDRFSAERTGGSVSTLTIQRTQQEDSAVYLCASSLANEQFFGPGTRLTVL.

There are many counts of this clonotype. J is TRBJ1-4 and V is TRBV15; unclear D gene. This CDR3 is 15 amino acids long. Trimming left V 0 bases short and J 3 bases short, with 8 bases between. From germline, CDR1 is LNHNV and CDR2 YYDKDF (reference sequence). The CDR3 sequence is CATSRDLVANEKLFF. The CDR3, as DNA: TGTGCCACCAGCAGAGATCTGGTGGCTAATGAAAAACTGTTTTTT.

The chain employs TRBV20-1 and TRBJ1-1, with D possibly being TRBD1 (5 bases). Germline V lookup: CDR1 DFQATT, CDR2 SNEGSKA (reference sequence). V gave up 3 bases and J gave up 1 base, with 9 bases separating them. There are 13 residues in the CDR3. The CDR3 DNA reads TGCAGTGCTAGTTCAGGGTCGAACACTGAAGCTTTCTTT. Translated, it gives CSASSGSNTEAFF.

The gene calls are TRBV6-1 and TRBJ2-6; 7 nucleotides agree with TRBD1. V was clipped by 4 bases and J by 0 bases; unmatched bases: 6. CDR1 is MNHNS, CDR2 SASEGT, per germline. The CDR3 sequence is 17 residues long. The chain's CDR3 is CASSVGTADSGANVLTF. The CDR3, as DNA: TGTGCCAGCAGTGTAGGGACAGCCGACTCTGGGGCCAACGTCCTGACTTTC.

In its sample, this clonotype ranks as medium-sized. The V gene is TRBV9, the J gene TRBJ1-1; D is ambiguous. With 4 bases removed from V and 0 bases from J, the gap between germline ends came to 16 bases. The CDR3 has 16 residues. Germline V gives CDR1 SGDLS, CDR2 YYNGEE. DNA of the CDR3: TGTGCCAGCAGCTCAGAGGTGGGGAGCATGAACACTGAAGCTTTCTTT. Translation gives CASSSEVGSMNTEAFF. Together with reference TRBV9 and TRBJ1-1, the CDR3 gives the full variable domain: DSGVTQTPKHLITATGQRVTLRCSPRSGDLSVYWYQQSLDQGLQFLIQYYNGEERAKGNILERFSAQQFPDLHSELNLSSLELGDSALYFCASSSEVGSMNTEAFFGQGTRLTVV.